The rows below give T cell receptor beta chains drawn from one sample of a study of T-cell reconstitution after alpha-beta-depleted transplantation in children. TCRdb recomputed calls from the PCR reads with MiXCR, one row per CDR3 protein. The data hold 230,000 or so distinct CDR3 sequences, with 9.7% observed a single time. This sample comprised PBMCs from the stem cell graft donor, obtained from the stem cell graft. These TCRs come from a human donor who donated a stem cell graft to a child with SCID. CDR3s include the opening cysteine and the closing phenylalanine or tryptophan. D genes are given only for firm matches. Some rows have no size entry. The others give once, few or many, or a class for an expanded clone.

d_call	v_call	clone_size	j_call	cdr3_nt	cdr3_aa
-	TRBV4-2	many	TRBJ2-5	TGTGCCAGCAGCCAAGATGGAGGGAACCAAGAGACCCAGTACTTC	CASSQDGGNQETQYF
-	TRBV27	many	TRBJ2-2	TGTGCCAGCAGTTTTCAGGCCCGGGGCACCGGGGAGCTGTTTTTT	CASSFQARGTGELFF
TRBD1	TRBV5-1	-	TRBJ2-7	TGCGCCAGCAGCCCCTTGACAGGGGCCAACGAGCAGTACTTC	CASSPLTGANEQYF
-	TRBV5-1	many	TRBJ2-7	TGCGCCAGCGGGGATTTTGACGAGCAGTACTTC	CASGDFDEQYF
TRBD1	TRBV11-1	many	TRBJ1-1	TGTGCCAGCAGCCCAGGACAGGGAACGAGGAACACTGAAGCTTTCTTT	CASSPGQGTRNTEAFF
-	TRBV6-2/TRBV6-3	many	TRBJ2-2	TGTGCCAGCAGTTACCGTCAGAACGCGAACACCGGGGAGCTGTTTTTT	CASSYRQNANTGELFF
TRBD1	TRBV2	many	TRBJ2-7	TGTGCCAGCAGCCCGACAGGGACCTCCTACGAGCAGTACTTC	CASSPTGTSYEQYF
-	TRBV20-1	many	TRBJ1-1	TGCAGTGCCCTACTGGGGGGGTATTCGCCTGAAGCTTTCTTT	CSALLGGYSPEAFF
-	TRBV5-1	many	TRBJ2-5	TGCGCCAGCAGCTATGGGACAACCCCAGGGGAGACCCAGTACTTC	CASSYGTTPGETQYF
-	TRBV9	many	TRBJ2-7	TGTGCCAGCAGCGTAGGGCAGCTCAACTACGAGCAGTACTTC	CASSVGQLNYEQYF
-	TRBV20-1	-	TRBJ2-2	TGCAGTGCTAGACGCACAGGGGGGGACGGGGAGCTGTTTTTT	CSARRTGGDGELFF
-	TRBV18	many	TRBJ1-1	TGTGCCAGCTCACCCGGGGGGACGAAGATGAACACTGAAGCTTTCTTT	CASSPGGTKMNTEAFF
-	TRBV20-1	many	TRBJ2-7	TGCAGTGCTGGCCGTGCAGCGGATCCTTACGAGCAGTACTTC	CSAGRAADPYEQYF
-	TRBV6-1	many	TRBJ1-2	TGTGCCAGCACGAGGGACCCTACCCTGGAGTATGGCTACACCTTC	CASTRDPTLEYGYTF
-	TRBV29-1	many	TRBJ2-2	TGCAGCGTTGAAATGGGGTTCCCCGGGGAGCTGTTTTTT	CSVEMGFPGELFF
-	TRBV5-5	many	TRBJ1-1	TGTGCCAGCAGCTTGGACAGGGATGGGACTGAAGCTTTCTTT	CASSLDRDGTEAFF
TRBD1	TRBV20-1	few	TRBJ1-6	TGCAGTGCTACTTGGGACAGGTCGAATTCACCCCTCCACTTT	CSATWDRSNSPLHF
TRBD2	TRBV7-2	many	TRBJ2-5	TGTGCCAGCAGCTTCACCGGGACTAGCGGACAAGAGACCCAGTACTTC	CASSFTGTSGQETQYF
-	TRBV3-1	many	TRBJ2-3	TGTGCCAGCAGTCCTAAGGGGGGGGGGCTTGCAGGCACAGATACGCAGTATTTT	CASSPKGGGLAGTDTQYF
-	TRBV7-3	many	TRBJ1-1	TGTGCCAGCAGCCCTAGACGCACACCGAACCCGAACACTGAAGCTTTCTTT	CASSPRRTPNPNTEAFF
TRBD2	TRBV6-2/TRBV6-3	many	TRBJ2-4	TGTGCCAGCAGTTACAAGCGGGGTGGACCTGTTGACATTCAGTACTTC	CASSYKRGGPVDIQYF
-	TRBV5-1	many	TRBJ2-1	TGCGCCAGCAGCTTGTTGGATCACAATGAGCAGTTCTTC	CASSLLDHNEQFF
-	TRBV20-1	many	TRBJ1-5	TGCAGTGCGCGCAATTTGGGGGGTGGCAATCAGCCCCAGCATTTT	CSARNLGGGNQPQHF
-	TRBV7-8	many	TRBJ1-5	TGTGCCAGCAGCTTCCCAGGGAATCAGCCCCAGCATTTT	CASSFPGNQPQHF
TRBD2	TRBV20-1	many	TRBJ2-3	TGCAGTGCTGTGACTAGCGGGACAGATACGCAGTATTTT	CSAVTSGTDTQYF
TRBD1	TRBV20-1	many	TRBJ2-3	TGCAGCCAGGACAGGGGGCAGGCAGATACGCAGTATTTT	CSQDRGQADTQYF
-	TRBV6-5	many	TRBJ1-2	TGTGCCAGCAGTTATATGCCTGACAGCTATGGCTACACCTTC	CASSYMPDSYGYTF
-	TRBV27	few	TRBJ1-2	TGTGCCAGCACCAAAGGGTCCGGGTTTCCTTCCGGCTACACCTTC	CASTKGSGFPSGYTF